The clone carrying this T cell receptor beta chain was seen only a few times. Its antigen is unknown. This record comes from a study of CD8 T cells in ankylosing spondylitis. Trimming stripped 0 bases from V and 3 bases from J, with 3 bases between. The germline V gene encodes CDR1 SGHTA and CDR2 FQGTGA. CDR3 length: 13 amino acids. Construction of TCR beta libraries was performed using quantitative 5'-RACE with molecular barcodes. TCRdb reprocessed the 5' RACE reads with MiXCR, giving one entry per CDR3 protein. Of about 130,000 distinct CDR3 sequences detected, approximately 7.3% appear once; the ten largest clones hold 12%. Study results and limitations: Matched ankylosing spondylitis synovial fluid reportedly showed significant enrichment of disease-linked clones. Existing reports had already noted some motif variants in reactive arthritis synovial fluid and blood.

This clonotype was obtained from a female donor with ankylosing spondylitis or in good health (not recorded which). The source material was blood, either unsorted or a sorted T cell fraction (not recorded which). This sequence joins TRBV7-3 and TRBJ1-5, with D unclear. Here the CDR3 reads CASSLTPNQPQHF. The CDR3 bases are TGTGCCAGCAGCTTAACGCCCAATCAGCCCCAGCATTTT.